The 27 T cell receptor beta chains below come from one sample, sequenced in a study of beta chain features in type 1 diabetes. What was sequenced were expressed TCRB transcripts, since all of the isolated RNA had been reverse transcribed. Assay: immunoSEQ multiplex PCR; the TCRdb copy retains only in-frame clones and omits some. Among about 360,000 clones, approximately 12% were seen once, and the ten largest hold approximately 0.015%. What was sequenced was naive CD4+ T cells from blood. The origin of the receptors is a man aged 18 to 29 in good health.

The gene calls are TRBV7-2 and TRBJ1-6, with 7 nucleotides matching TRBD1. The CDR3 spans 18 residues. V shed 0 bases, J shed 0 bases, and the junction held 5 bases outside the gene matches. In germline, CDR1 is SGHTA, CDR2 FQGNSA. CDR3 bases: TGTGCCAGCAGCTTAGCAAGGGGGCCAAGCTCCTATAATTCACCCCTCCACTTT. Translated: CASSLARGPSSYNSPLHF.

This clone was observed a few times. V is TRBV7-2 and J is TRBJ2-1; 11 bases fit TRBD2. Germline loops: CDR1 SGHTA, CDR2 FQGNSA. The CDR3 is 16 amino acids. J gave up 7 bases and V 5 bases, and 10 bases lay outside the gene matches. CDR3 sequence reads: CASSHLLAGAGNEQFF. Here the CDR3 DNA reads TGTGCCAGCAGCCACCTACTAGCGGGAGCTGGGAATGAGCAGTTCTTC.

This CDR3 is CASTNRRQANQPQHF. CDR3 nucleotide sequence: TGTGCCAGCACAAACAGGCGGCAGGCCAATCAGCCCCAGCATTTT. The V call is TRBV6-6, the J call TRBJ1-5; D might be TRBD1 (5 bases). The V gene's germline CDR1 is MNHNY and CDR2 SVGAGI (reference sequence). V was trimmed by 7 bases and J by 3 bases, leaving 16 bases between them. This CDR3 contains 15 residues.

This clone appeared a few times. The chain couples TRBV6-1 to TRBJ1-1; the match to TRBD1 covers 11 bases. The germline gives CDR1 MNHNS, CDR2 SASEGT. With 0 bases clipped from V and 6 bases from J, the junction kept 3 bases outside the gene matches. The CDR3 has 15 amino acids. In DNA, the CDR3 is TGTGCCAGCAGTGAAGCGGGACAGGGGGTACCTGAAGCTTTCTTT. It encodes CASSEAGQGVPEAFF.

This chain connects TRBV5-1 to TRBJ2-7, with TRBD1 matching 9 bases. This CDR3 comprises 14 residues. Germline V gene lookup returns CDR1 SGHRS and CDR2 YFSETQ. J was trimmed by 2 bases and V by 4 bases; bases with no gene match: 4. In DNA form, the CDR3 reads TGCGCCAGCAGCGTGACAGGGGGTCCCTACGAGCAGTACTTC. Its protein product is CASSVTGGPYEQYF. Variable domain in full (rest from reference TRBV5-1 and TRBJ2-7): KAGVTQTPRYLIKTRGQQVTLSCSPISGHRSVSWYQQTPGQGLQFLFEYFSETQRNKGNFPGRFSGRQFSNSRSEMNVSTLELGDSALYLCASSVTGGPYEQYFGPGTRLTVT.

This CDR3 is CASSLRMNTEAFF. The CDR3 bases are TGTGCCAGCAGCTTGAGGATGAACACTGAAGCTTTCTTT. The chain uses TRBV11-3 and TRBJ1-1; D unresolved. With 3 bases removed from V and 0 bases from J, the gap between germline ends came to 5 bases. The CDR3 consists of 13 residues. Per the germline V gene, CDR1 is SGHNT and CDR2 is YENEEA.

The chain links TRBV2 to TRBJ2-7, with 10 nucleotides matching TRBD1. The CDR3 totals 13 residues. With 8 bases clipped from V and 5 bases from J, the junction kept 6 bases outside the gene matches. Germline V gene sequence: CDR1 SNHLY, CDR2 FYNNEI. For the CDR3, the DNA is TGTGCCAGCCATTCGGGACAGGGGAACGAGCAGTACTTC. This translates into CASHSGQGNEQYF.

This clone was seen more than once but under ten times. The V gene is TRBV19, the J gene TRBJ2-1; 7 nucleotides align to TRBD2. With 7 bases clipped from V and 5 bases from J, the junction kept 14 bases outside the gene matches. The CDR3 has 16 residues. Per the germline V gene, CDR1 is LNHDA and CDR2 is SQIVND (reference sequence). In DNA, the CDR3 is TGTGCCAGTACCCTTGGGGGGAGACTAGCCGACAATGAGCAGTTCTTC. Protein product: CASTLGGRLADNEQFF. Together with reference TRBV19 and TRBJ2-1, the CDR3 gives the full variable domain: DGGITQSPKYLFRKEGQNVTLSCEQNLNHDAMYWYRQDPGQGLRLIYYSQIVNDFQKGDIAEGYSVSREKKESFPLTVTSAQKNPTAFYLCASTLGGRLADNEQFFGPGTRLTVL.

The J gene is TRBJ1-5, the V gene TRBV4-3; D possibly corresponds to TRBD1 (5 bases). V gave up 0 bases and J gave up 6 bases, with 12 bases separating them. Per the germline V gene, CDR1 is LGHNA and CDR2 is YSLEER. This CDR3 comprises 15 residues. The CDR3 loop is CASSQDLRGGQPQHF. The CDR3 nucleotides read TGCGCCAGCAGCCAAGATTTAAGGGGAGGTCAGCCCCAGCATTTT.

In this sample, this clone turned up a few times. This chain connects TRBV27 to TRBJ2-1; TRBD1 matches 7 bases. The CDR3 is 14 residues long. CDR1 and CDR2 from the germline V gene are MNHEY and SMNVEV (reference sequence). V shed 3 bases and J 8 bases; nucleotides not matched to a gene: 7. The CDR3 sequence: CASSFQGVADEQFF. CDR3 nucleotide sequence: TGTGCCAGCAGTTTTCAGGGGGTGGCGGATGAGCAGTTCTTC.

This clone appeared a few times. The chain is built from TRBV7-2 and TRBJ1-6; tentative D call: TRBD1 (6 bases). The CDR3 loop spans 16 amino acids. Germline V gene lookup returns CDR1 SGHTA and CDR2 FQGNSA. With 3 bases removed from V and 7 bases from J, the gap between germline ends came to 16 bases. In nucleotides, the CDR3 is TGTGCCAGCAGCTTCGCACAGGGAGGGTCGAATTCACCCCTCCACTTT. Its protein is CASSFAQGGSNSPLHF.

This clone was seen a handful of times. The CDR3 region is CASSYSGGFTDTQYF. CDR3 bases: TGTGCCAGCAGTTACTCGGGGGGTTTCACAGATACGCAGTATTTT. The chain carries TRBV6-6 and TRBJ2-3; tentative D call: TRBD2 (6 bases). Deletions cut 0 bases from V and 2 bases from J, with 9 bases between. Germline CDR1 is MNHNY and CDR2 is SVGAGI (reference sequence). CDR3 size: 15 residues.

This clone was found a few times. This chain connects TRBV7-9 to TRBJ1-2; TRBD1 aligns across 9 bases. This CDR3 spans 13 amino acids. With V trimmed by 6 bases and J by 9 bases, 8 bases remained unmatched. The germline gives CDR1 SEHNR, CDR2 FQNEAQ (reference sequence). The CDR3 region has the DNA TGTGCCAGCAGTCCGGGACAGGGACGTAGCTACACCTTC. This translates into CASSPGQGRSYTF.

This clone was seen a handful of times. The chain links TRBV19 to TRBJ2-1, with D perhaps TRBD2 (6 bases). The CDR3 covers 13 residues. The V gene's germline CDR1 is LNHDA and CDR2 SQIVND (reference sequence). V lost 4 bases and J lost 11, with 15 bases in between. CDR3 nucleotide sequence: TGTGCCAGTAGTACGGGGGATAAGAGGAAGCAGTTCTTC. Translation gives CASSTGDKRKQFF.

The table lists this clone with a few counts. The chain links TRBV7-8 to TRBJ2-1; 8 bases agree with TRBD1. The germline gives CDR1 SGHVS, CDR2 FQNEAQ. This CDR3 is 17 amino acids long. With V trimmed by 5 bases and J by 0 bases, 9 bases remained unmatched. CDR3 DNA: TGTGCCAGCAGCCGGACAGGGATCCTAAGCTCCTACAATGAGCAGTTCTTC. The encoded protein is CASSRTGILSSYNEQFF.

The chain has TRBV19 and TRBJ2-3; D is perhaps TRBD2 (6 bases). V shed 3 bases and J shed 4 bases, with 20 bases lying between them. Per the germline V gene, CDR1 is LNHDA and CDR2 is SQIVND (reference sequence). The CDR3 has 17 amino acids. The CDR3 sequence is CASSITLSGGRADTQYF. Written as DNA, the CDR3 is TGTGCCAGTAGTATCACGCTTAGCGGAGGACGGGCAGATACGCAGTATTTT. The full variable domain, in which reference TRBV19 and TRBJ2-3 provide the parts outside the CDR3, is DGGITQSPKYLFRKEGQNVTLSCEQNLNHDAMYWYRQDPGQGLRLIYYSQIVNDFQKGDIAEGYSVSREKKESFPLTVTSAQKNPTAFYLCASSITLSGGRADTQYFGPGTRLTVL.

The V gene is TRBV5-1, the J gene TRBJ2-5; D possibly corresponds to TRBD2 (6 bases). V was cut by 4 bases and J by 5 bases, with 15 bases left in between. Per the germline V gene, CDR1 is SGHRS and CDR2 is YFSETQ. This CDR3 has 14 amino acids. CDR3 sequence reads: CASSPAAGRETQYF. The CDR3 DNA sequence: TGCGCCAGCAGCCCCGCCGCGGGGAGGGAGACCCAGTACTTC.

The chain couples TRBV7-2 to TRBJ1-3, with a possible D match to TRBD1 (5 bases). Trimming removed 1 base from V and 11 bases from J, with 9 bases in between. CDR1 and CDR2 from the germline V gene are SGHTA and FQGNSA. This CDR3 contains 12 residues. The CDR3 sequence: CASSLGKGPIYF. For the CDR3, the DNA is TGTGCCAGCAGCTTAGGGAAGGGGCCCATATATTTT.

This chain links TRBV18 with TRBJ1-1, with 8 bases lining up with TRBD1. V shed 3 bases and J 0 bases; nucleotides not matched to a gene: 3. Germline assignment: CDR1 KGHSH and CDR2 LQKENI. The CDR3 has 15 residues. CDR3 protein: CASSPRGRVNTEAFF. The CDR3 coding sequence is TGTGCCAGCTCACCCAGGGGGCGAGTGAACACTGAAGCTTTCTTT.

In its sample, this clone was seen a few times. CDR3 protein: CAWSHRGWNQPQHF. The CDR3 coding sequence is TGTGCCTGGTCGCACAGGGGATGGAATCAGCCCCAGCATTTT. The rearrangement joins TRBV30 to TRBJ1-5; 7 bases agree with TRBD1. Trimming removed 5 bases from V and 4 bases from J; junction bases left unmatched: 8. CDR3 length: 14 amino acids. CDR1 is GTSNPN, CDR2 SVGIG, per germline (reference sequence).

This clone was counted a few times. V usage is TRBV30 and J usage is TRBJ2-2; 7 bases fit TRBD1. CDR3 length equals 16 residues. Trimming cost V 3 bases and J 0 bases; bases outside gene matches: 7. CDR1 GTSNPN and CDR2 SVGIG come from the germline V gene (reference sequence). CDR3: CAWSDTGAANTGELFF. Written as DNA, the CDR3 is TGTGCCTGGAGCGACACAGGGGCCGCGAACACCGGGGAGCTGTTTTTT.

This clone was seen a few times. CDR3 DNA sequence: TGTGCCAGCAGTTATAGGGCTAGCGGGGATCCTAGCACAGATACGCAGTATTTT. Protein sequence: CASSYRASGDPSTDTQYF. The chain carries TRBV6-9 and TRBJ2-3; 9 positions match TRBD2. Germline V gives CDR1 MNHGY, CDR2 SVAAGI. The V gene end was trimmed by 2 bases and the J gene end by 0 bases; junction bases not matched to a gene: 9. The CDR3 is 18 amino acids.

The chain links TRBV9 to TRBJ1-3; D not certain. The V gene's germline CDR1 is SGDLS and CDR2 YYNGEE. The CDR3 runs to 12 residues. V shed 8 bases and J shed 1 base, with 7 bases lying between them. Here the CDR3 reads CASRSSGNTIYF. CDR3 nucleotide sequence: TGTGCCAGTCGGAGTTCTGGAAACACCATATATTTT.

This clone appeared a few times. At one end, the junction sequence differs from germline, possibly due to a read error. As DNA, the CDR3 is TGTGCTAGCAGCTTAGACCCAGGGCGAACCGGGGAGCTGTTTTTT. Translating it yields CASSLDPGRTGELFF. The rearrangement joins TRBV7-7 to TRBJ2-2; maybe TRBD1 (5 bases). Germline V lookup: CDR1 SSHAT, CDR2 FNYEAQ (reference sequence). The CDR3 spans 15 residues.

This clone came up a few times. This chain joins TRBV7-9 and TRBJ2-5, with D possibly being TRBD2 (5 bases). Trimming cost V 3 bases and J 11 bases, with 16 bases left between them. Germline values: CDR1 SEHNR, CDR2 FQNEAQ (reference sequence). The CDR3 is made up of 13 amino acids. The CDR3: CASSLRAADKQYF. In DNA, the CDR3 is TGTGCCAGCAGCTTGAGGGCCGCCGACAAGCAGTACTTC.

This clone was picked up a small number of times. The rearrangement joins TRBV7-2 to TRBJ1-6; D not certain. Per the germline V gene, CDR1 is SGHTA and CDR2 is FQGNSA. The CDR3 extends over 13 amino acids. The V end lost 5 bases, the J end lost 10 bases, and 12 bases lay between the germline ends. CDR3 in DNA: TGTGCCAGCAGCCCAGGAATTGGGTCACCCCTCCACTTT. Translation gives CASSPGIGSPLHF.

The chain recombines TRBV30 with TRBJ2-7; D is undetermined. Germline CDR1 reads GTSNPN; CDR2 reads SVGIG (reference sequence). Trimming left V 5 bases short and J 2 bases short, with 4 bases between. The length of the CDR3 is 10 residues. The CDR3 DNA sequence: TGTGCCTGGCGGGCCTACGAGCAGTACTTC. Residues: CAWRAYEQYF.